A selection of T cell receptor beta chains follows, all from one sample in a study of T cells in Graves' hyperthyroidism and ophthalmopathy. In TCRdb, the multiplex PCR reads were re-called with MiXCR into one record per CDR3 protein. This sample has 300,000 to 500,000 distinct CDR3 sequences, with roughly an eighth found just once. Sample: blood. These receptors were taken from a man in his fifties with Graves' ophthalmopathy. Both conserved end residues are trimmed from each CDR3. Each record gives: V gene, D gene, J gene, CDR3 protein. The D gene is left open where the match is weak.

v_call: TRBV28
d_call: TRBD2
j_call: TRBJ2-7
cdr3_aa: ASSLQLAGQQY

v_call: TRBV15
d_call: NA
j_call: TRBJ2-3
cdr3_aa: ATSRDNLGTGFTQY

v_call: TRBV30
d_call: NA
j_call: TRBJ1-1
cdr3_aa: AWSVGRDTEAF

v_call: TRBV6-1
d_call: NA
j_call: TRBJ2-7
cdr3_aa: ASSGTPRPYEQY

v_call: TRBV27
d_call: TRBD2
j_call: TRBJ2-4
cdr3_aa: ASSPGLAQQERAKNIQY

v_call: TRBV3-1
d_call: NA
j_call: TRBJ2-3
cdr3_aa: ASSLATGTDTQY

v_call: TRBV7-9
d_call: NA
j_call: TRBJ2-7
cdr3_aa: ASSGGTASYEQY

v_call: TRBV30
d_call: NA
j_call: TRBJ1-2
cdr3_aa: AWIGDNRYGYT

v_call: TRBV30
d_call: NA
j_call: TRBJ1-6
cdr3_aa: ARRGGGNSPLH

v_call: TRBV3-1
d_call: NA
j_call: TRBJ1-6
cdr3_aa: ASSYTGNNSPLH

v_call: TRBV29-1
d_call: NA
j_call: TRBJ2-2
cdr3_aa: SVELTGGGRELF

v_call: TRBV27
d_call: TRBD2
j_call: TRBJ2-3
cdr3_aa: ASSSYGFPRTSGRATDTQY

v_call: TRBV13
d_call: NA
j_call: TRBJ2-7
cdr3_aa: ASSPQGRLEVYEQY

v_call: TRBV7-8
d_call: TRBD2
j_call: TRBJ2-3
cdr3_aa: ASSHSGSFADTQY

v_call: TRBV20-1
d_call: NA
j_call: TRBJ2-5
cdr3_aa: SARKTGEGQETQY

v_call: TRBV18
d_call: NA
j_call: TRBJ1-1
cdr3_aa: ASSPSLSTEAF